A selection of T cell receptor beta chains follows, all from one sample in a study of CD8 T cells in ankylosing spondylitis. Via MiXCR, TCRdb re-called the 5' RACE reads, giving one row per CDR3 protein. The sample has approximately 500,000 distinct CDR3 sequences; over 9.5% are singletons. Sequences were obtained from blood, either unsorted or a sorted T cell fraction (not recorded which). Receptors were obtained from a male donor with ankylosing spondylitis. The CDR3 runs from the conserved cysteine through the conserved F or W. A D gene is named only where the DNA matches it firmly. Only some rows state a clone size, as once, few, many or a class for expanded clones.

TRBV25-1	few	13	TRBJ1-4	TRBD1	TGTGCCAGCAAGGACAGGGGGACTGAAAAACTGTTTTTT	CASKDRGTEKLFF
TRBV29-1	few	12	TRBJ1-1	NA	TGCAGCGTTGAGGGGGGGCAATCTGAAGCTTTCTTT	CSVEGGQSEAFF
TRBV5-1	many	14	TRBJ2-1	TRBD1	TGCGCCAGCAGTACGTCAGGGGGCGGCGATGAGCAGTTCTTC	CASSTSGGGDEQFF
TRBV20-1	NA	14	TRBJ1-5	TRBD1	TGCAGTGCTACCCGACAGGGGAGGTATCAGCCCCAGCATTTT	CSATRQGRYQPQHF
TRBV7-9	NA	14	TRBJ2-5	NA	TGTGCCAGCAGCTTGGGGCGGGATCGAGAGACCCAGTACTTC	CASSLGRDRETQYF
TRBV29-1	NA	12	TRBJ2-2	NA	TGCAGCGTCAACCAGGGTCCCGGGGAGCTGTTTTTT	CSVNQGPGELFF
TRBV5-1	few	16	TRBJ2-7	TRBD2	TGCGCCAGCAGCGGGCAGGCGGCGGGAGGGACCTACGAGCAGTACTTC	CASSGQAAGGTYEQYF
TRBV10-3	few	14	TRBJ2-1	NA	TGTGCCATCAGTGATGGCACCTCCTACAATGAGCAGTTCTTC	CAISDGTSYNEQFF
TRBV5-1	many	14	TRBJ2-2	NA	TGCGCCAGCAGCTTAGAACAGCTTACCGGGGAGCTGTTTTTT	CASSLEQLTGELFF
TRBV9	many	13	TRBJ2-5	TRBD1	TGTGCCAGCAGCAGGGGGCTCGAGGAGACCCAGTACTTC	CASSRGLEETQYF
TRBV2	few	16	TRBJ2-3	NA	TGTGCCAGCAGTGAGATCCGCTTTGCTAGCACAGATACGCAGTATTTT	CASSEIRFASTDTQYF
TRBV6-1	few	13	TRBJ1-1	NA	TGTGCCATCCGGTGGCGGCTGAACACTGAAGCTTTCTTT	CAIRWRLNTEAFF
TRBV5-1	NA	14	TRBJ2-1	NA	TGCGCCAGCAGCCCGCGAGGGTTGGGGAATGAGCAGTTCTTC	CASSPRGLGNEQFF